This TCR beta chain was sequenced for a study of T cell responses to AZD1222 COVID-19 vaccine. Using immunoSEQ multiplex PCR, the repertoire was profiled, and TCRdb retains in-frame clones only, with some absent. The table records under 140,000 clones, about 87% of them present only once. The CDR3 totals 15 residues. CDR1 and CDR2 (germline): LGHDT, YNNKEL (reference sequence). Trimming took 6 bases from V and 0 from J, leaving 13 bases between them. This chain joins TRBV3-1 (or the pseudogene TRBV3-2) and TRBJ2-3; D possibly corresponds to TRBD2 (6 bases). The sample here was peripheral blood, taken on day 0 of AZD1222 vaccination. The source is an adult in good health. CDR3 nucleotides: TGTGCCAGCAGGCTGGGGCTAGCGAGCACAGATACGCAGTATTTT. This sequence encodes CASRLGLASTDTQYF.